This T cell receptor (beta chain) was identified in a study of post-analysis software for immune sequencing data. This clonotype was observed a few times. Antigen unknown. Sequencing libraries made from TCR beta cDNA carried unique molecular identifiers. Each CDR3 protein is one row after TCRdb ran MiXCR on the PCR reads. Of 750,000 to 950,000 distinct CDR3 sequences in the sample, 40% to 55% were seen once. Overall study findings and caveats: Roughly 5 TRBV segments occurring more often in patients than controls included TRBV5-6, TRBV5-1 and TRBV20-1. Samples sharing a preparation batch grouped tightly together when assessed by F measure. Controls significantly exceeded multiple sclerosis patients in normalized Chao1 diversity.

V lost 2 bases, J lost 11 bases, and 19 bases lay in between. CDR3 length: 14 amino acids. Germline values: CDR1 GTSNPN, CDR2 SVGIG (reference sequence). This receptor was taken from a girl aged 10-17 years with multiple sclerosis. Input material: blood. The chain combines TRBV30 with TRBJ2-1; maybe TRBD2 (9 bases). In DNA, the CDR3 is TGTGCCTGGAGTCCAGGGGGCCTAGCGGGAAAGCAGTTCTTC. This sequence encodes CAWSPGGLAGKQFF.